This T cell receptor (beta chain) is drawn from a study of cytomegalovirus exposure and HLA in healthy donors. Study findings and constraints: Using a false discovery rate of 0.05, a later analysis showed that about 16,000 TCR beta sequences were associated with HLA alleles.

The primer mix had 60 Vbeta and 13 Jbeta primers. Produced via immunoSEQ multiplex PCR; TCRdb's table is partial and in-frame only. The table has hundreds of thousands of clones, about 72% seen once. This clone was picked up a small number of times. Its cognate antigen is unknown. The sequencing input was PBMCs. The clonotype was recovered from a male donor in good health and CMV-seronegative.

The CDR3 coding sequence is TGTGCCAGCAGTCCCCGTGGGGGGGGCCCCAACACTGAAGCTTTCTTT. Translation: CASSPRGGGPNTEAFF. The rearrangement uses TRBV28 and TRBJ1-1; a possible D gene is TRBD1 (6 bases). The CDR3 covers 16 residues. Germline values: CDR1 MDHEN, CDR2 SYDVKM. V lost 5 bases and J lost 2, with 18 bases in between.